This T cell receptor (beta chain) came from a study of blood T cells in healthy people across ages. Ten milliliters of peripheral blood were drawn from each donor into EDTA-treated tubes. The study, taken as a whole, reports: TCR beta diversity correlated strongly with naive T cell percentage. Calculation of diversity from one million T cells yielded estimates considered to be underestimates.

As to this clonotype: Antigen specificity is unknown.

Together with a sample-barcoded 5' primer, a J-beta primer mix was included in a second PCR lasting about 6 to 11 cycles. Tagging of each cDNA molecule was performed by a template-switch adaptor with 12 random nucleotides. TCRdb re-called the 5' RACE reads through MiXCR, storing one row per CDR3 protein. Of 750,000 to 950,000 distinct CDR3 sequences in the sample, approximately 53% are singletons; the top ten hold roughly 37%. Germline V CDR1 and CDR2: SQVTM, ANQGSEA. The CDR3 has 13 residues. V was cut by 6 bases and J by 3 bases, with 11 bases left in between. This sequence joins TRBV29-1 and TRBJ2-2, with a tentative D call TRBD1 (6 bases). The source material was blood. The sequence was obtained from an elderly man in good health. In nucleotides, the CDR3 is TGCAGCGTGATACAGGGAGACACCGGGGAGCTGTTTTTT. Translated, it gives CSVIQGDTGELFF.